This entry lists 24 T cell receptor beta chains sequenced from one sample in a study of shared clonotypes between healthy human individuals. The table came from immunoSEQ multiplex PCR; TCRdb's copy has only in-frame clones and leaves some out. Of some 2 million clones in the sample, about 95% were seen once. The sample comprised naive CD4+ T cells sorted from blood. Subset given: CD45RA+ positively selected. All receptors come from a man aged 18-30 years in good health.

The chain employs TRBV10-3 and TRBJ1-3; D call uncertain. The CDR3 runs 15 residues. V lost 6 bases, J lost 5 bases, and 17 bases lay in between. Looked up from germline, CDR1 is ENHRY and CDR2 is SYGVKD. The CDR3 DNA reads TGTGCCATCAGCATGCCTGCACCTTCTAGAAACACCATATATTTT. Translating it yields CAISMPAPSRNTIYF.

J is TRBJ1-1 and V is TRBV10-3, with TRBD1 matching over 7 bases. The CDR3 runs to 17 residues. CDR1 is ENHRY, CDR2 SYGVKD, per germline. Trimming at V came to 6 bases and at J to 5 bases, leaving 18 bases not matched to a gene. The CDR3 DNA sequence: TGTGCCATCAGGGCCAGACAGGGTTCCTCTCTGGGGACTGAAGCTTTCTTT. Its translation: CAIRARQGSSLGTEAFF.

This chain joins TRBV7-2 and TRBJ2-6; a weak D match, TRBD2 (5 bases). The CDR3 is 15 residues long. Trimming cost V 6 bases and J 3 bases, with 12 bases left between them. CDR1 SGHTA and CDR2 FQGNSA come from the germline V gene. The CDR3 nucleotides are TGTGCCAGCAGACCAGACTACAATGGGGCCAACGTCCTGACTTTC. It translates to CASRPDYNGANVLTF.

The CDR3: CASSPRRDDGYTF. The CDR3 DNA follows: TGTGCCAGCAGCCCTCGCAGGGACGATGGCTACACCTTC. The genes are TRBV7-2 and TRBJ1-2; TRBD1 is a possible D gene (5 bases). Trimming removed 5 bases at V and 6 bases at J, with 13 bases between. The CDR3 spans 13 residues. CDR1 and CDR2 (germline): SGHTA, FQGNSA.

The rearrangement links TRBV2 to TRBJ2-2, with 7 nucleotides matching TRBD1. Germline V gene data show CDR1 as SNHLY and CDR2 as FYNNEI. The trim removed 4 bases at V and 4 bases at J, leaving 0 bases unmatched. This CDR3 is built from 13 residues. In nucleotides, the CDR3 is TGTGCCAGCAGTGGGACAGGCACCGGGGAGCTGTTTTTT. Translating gives CASSGTGTGELFF.

The chain employs TRBV29-1 and TRBJ2-1; TRBD2 might be the D (5 bases). This CDR3 region has 13 residues. Germline assignment: CDR1 SQVTM and CDR2 ANQGSEA. V lost 6 bases and J 7 bases, leaving 16 bases between the germline ends. The CDR3 loop reads CSVSWRFMNEQFF. The CDR3 nucleotides read TGCAGCGTGTCGTGGAGGTTCATGAATGAGCAGTTCTTC.

The rearrangement uses TRBV10-3 and TRBJ1-1, with 12 nucleotides matching TRBD1. V was pared by 6 bases and J by 5 bases, with 4 bases of the junction left unmatched. Germline lookup yields CDR1 ENHRY and CDR2 SYGVKD. The CDR3 loop spans 14 amino acids. The DNA of the CDR3 is TGTGCCATCAGGGGACAGGGGGCTCGAACTGAAGCTTTCTTT. Translated: CAIRGQGARTEAFF.

The chain has TRBV7-3 and TRBJ1-2; TRBD1 agrees at 7 bases. V lost 7 bases to trimming and J lost 4 bases; unmatched junction nucleotides: 9. Per germline, CDR1 SGHTA and CDR2 FQGTGA. The CDR3 extends over 14 amino acids. For the CDR3, the DNA is TGTGCCAGCACACAGGGGACCCTAGTCTATGGCTACACCTTC. Amino acid sequence: CASTQGTLVYGYTF.

This chain links TRBV4-1 with TRBJ1-5; the match to TRBD1 covers 8 bases. CDR3 size: 15 residues. V shed 1 base, J shed 5 bases, and the junction held 4 bases outside the gene matches. Germline CDR1 is MGHRA and CDR2 is YSYEKL. The CDR3, as DNA: TGCGCCAGCAGCCAAGCGGACAGGGATTATCAGCCCCAGCATTTT. This codes for CASSQADRDYQPQHF.

The chain joins TRBV7-3 to TRBJ1-1; D is perhaps TRBD1 (6 bases). This CDR3 has 14 residues. Germline values: CDR1 SGHTA, CDR2 FQGTGA. Trimming took off 5 bases at V and 3 bases at J, with 13 bases between the two ends. The CDR3 sequence: CASSKRTADTEAFF. CDR3 nucleotides: TGTGCCAGCAGCAAAAGGACAGCCGACACTGAAGCTTTCTTT.

The rearrangement links TRBV11-1 to TRBJ1-1; D ambiguous. Germline V CDR1 and CDR2: SGHAT, FQDESV (reference sequence). Trimming removed 5 bases at V and 1 base at J, with 8 bases between. This CDR3 region has 13 residues. CDR3: CASSRTRNTEAFF. The CDR3 coding sequence is TGTGCCAGCAGCAGGACCCGGAACACTGAAGCTTTCTTT.

The rearrangement links TRBV30 to TRBJ2-7; 8 positions agree with TRBD1. Germline V gene sequence: CDR1 GTSNPN, CDR2 SVGIG (reference sequence). The junction had 4 bases not matched to a gene; V was cut back by 3 bases and J by 6 bases. The CDR3 sequence is 12 residues long. This CDR3 is CAWRGQVSEQYF. The CDR3 DNA reads as TGTGCCTGGAGGGGACAGGTCAGCGAGCAGTACTTC.

This chain joins TRBV11-1 and TRBJ1-6; D call uncertain. Trimming took 5 bases from V and 4 from J, leaving 9 bases between them. Germline-derived CDR1 and CDR2 are SGHAT and FQDESV (reference sequence). The CDR3 is 14 amino acids. Here the CDR3 reads CASSRDGYNSPLHF. The DNA of the CDR3 is TGTGCCAGCAGCCGCGACGGTTATAATTCACCCCTCCACTTT.

The chain joins TRBV28 to TRBJ1-6, with 7 bases matching TRBD1. Trimming at V came to 8 bases and at J to 17 bases, leaving 12 bases not matched to a gene. The V gene's germline CDR1 is MDHEN and CDR2 SYDVKM. The CDR3 is 12 amino acids. CDR3 DNA sequence: TGTGCCAGCGGCGACAGGGAACACGGCTTCCACTTT. Translating it yields CASGDREHGFHF.

This chain links TRBV7-9 with TRBJ2-2; no clear D gene. V lost 2 bases to trimming and J lost 6 bases, with 7 bases between them. CDR3 length: 13 residues. Per the germline V gene, CDR1 is SEHNR and CDR2 is FQNEAQ (reference sequence). CDR3 DNA: TGTGCCAGCAGCTTAATCAGTGCCGGGGAGCTGTTTTTT. Its protein product is CASSLISAGELFF.

This sequence joins TRBV7-2 and TRBJ2-3; 8 positions agree with TRBD2. Germline V CDR1 and CDR2: SGHTA, FQGNSA. The V gene end was trimmed by 0 bases and the J gene end by 0 bases; junction bases not matched to a gene: 5. The CDR3 is 17 amino acids. The CDR3 coding sequence is TGTGCCAGCAGCTTAGCCCGGGAGGGGACTAGCACAGATACGCAGTATTTT. Amino acid sequence: CASSLAREGTSTDTQYF.

The chain joins TRBV29-1 to TRBJ2-7; perhaps D is TRBD1 or TRBD2 (5 bases each). CDR3 length equals 13 residues. V dropped 8 bases and J dropped 5 bases, with 19 bases sitting between them. Germline values: CDR1 SQVTM, CDR2 ANQGSEA. Here the CDR3 reads CSSPLGERDEQYF. For the CDR3, the DNA is TGCAGCTCACCGCTGGGGGAAAGGGACGAGCAGTACTTC.

This chain connects TRBV6-5 to TRBJ2-1; TRBD2 is a possible D gene (7 bases). The CDR3 contains 14 residues. Per germline, CDR1 MNHEY and CDR2 SVGAGI. Trimming cost V 5 bases and J 5 bases, with 13 bases left between them. CDR3 bases: TGTGCCAGCAGTAGGGGGAGGGCCGACAATGAGCAGTTCTTC. The encoded protein is CASSRGRADNEQFF.

The rearrangement joins TRBV12-5 to TRBJ1-5; no firm D call. This CDR3 has 12 residues. CDR1 is LGHNT, CDR2 FRNRAP, per germline. With 6 bases removed from V and 6 bases from J, the gap between germline ends came to 9 bases. Written as DNA, the CDR3 is TGTGCTAGTGGCCAGCCCTTTCAGCCCCAGCATTTT. Amino acids: CASGQPFQPQHF.

The chain joins TRBV9 to TRBJ1-5; D is ambiguous. This CDR3 is 14 amino acids long. V lost 4 bases and J lost 0, with 8 bases in between. The V gene's germline CDR1 is SGDLS and CDR2 YYNGEE. CDR3 DNA: TGTGCCAGCAGCCAGGACGGTAGCAATCAGCCCCAGCATTTT. This encodes CASSQDGSNQPQHF.

The rearrangement joins TRBV6-5 to TRBJ2-3; no reliable D call. With 7 bases removed from V and 2 bases from J, the gap between germline ends came to 13 bases. The CDR3 covers 14 residues. Germline V gene data show CDR1 as MNHEY and CDR2 as SVGAGI. CDR3 sequence reads: CASKKGLSTDTQYF. The CDR3 coding sequence is TGTGCCAGCAAAAAAGGCCTTTCCACAGATACGCAGTATTTT.

J is TRBJ2-3 and V is TRBV7-9; D is perhaps TRBD2 (6 bases). There are 14 residues in the CDR3. CDR1 is SEHNR, CDR2 FQNEAQ, per germline (reference sequence). Trimming removed 8 bases from V and 2 bases from J, with 14 bases in between. The CDR3 DNA reads as TGTGCCAGCGGTAGCGGAATCCCCACAGATACGCAGTATTTT. As protein: CASGSGIPTDTQYF.

This rearrangement joins TRBV27 to TRBJ2-7; D remains ambiguous. The CDR3 runs to 16 residues. In germline, CDR1 is MNHEY, CDR2 SMNVEV (reference sequence). V lost 6 bases and J 3 bases, leaving 21 bases between the germline ends. Here the CDR3 reads CASRSFLSDPYYEQYF. DNA of the CDR3: TGTGCCAGCAGGAGTTTTTTATCTGACCCCTACTACGAGCAGTACTTC.

The chain is built from TRBV7-8 and TRBJ2-3, with 10 bases identical to TRBD2. Trimming cost V 5 bases and J 0 bases; bases outside gene matches: 8. Germline V gene lookup returns CDR1 SGHVS and CDR2 FQNEAQ. This CDR3 has 17 amino acids. This chain's CDR3 is CASSVGLAATSTDTQYF. CDR3 in DNA: TGTGCCAGCAGCGTCGGACTAGCGGCTACTAGCACAGATACGCAGTATTTT.